This T cell receptor (beta chain) was identified during a study of human T cells and chemical hapten exposure. Methods used by the authors: Sampled TCR counts reached a median of approximately 100,000 per sample, with values ranging from roughly 23,224 to 700,000. TCRdb reprocessed the RACE reads with MiXCR, giving one entry per CDR3 protein. These V and J calls derive from TCRdb rather than the authors' analysis. The table lists a few hundred thousand distinct CDR3 sequences, over 6% of them singletons. Findings of the study overall: Versus controls, expanded TCRs had significantly more large CDR3 similarity clusters.

Germline-derived CDR1 and CDR2 are LGHDT and YNNKEL (reference sequence). With 4 bases removed from V and 7 bases from J, the gap between germline ends came to 11 bases. The CDR3 contains 14 residues. A note on this clonotype: Its antigen is as yet unknown.

Time point in this sample: patch test 2, 6 weeks after DPC sensitization. Treatment noted: therapeutic diphenylcyclopropenone sensitization with weekly scalp DPC. Material: whole blood, obtained in connection with sensitization to the hapten diphenylcyclopropenone (DPC). The chain joins TRBV3-1 to TRBJ1-6; D gene uncertain. The receptor comes from a woman between 18 and 30 years old with alopecia areata. Some clones in this sample may be carry-over from other donors' samples. This chain's CDR3 is CASSPRPKNSPLHF. The CDR3 DNA follows: TGTGCCAGCAGCCCACGACCGAAAAATTCACCCCTCCACTTT. Drawing the rest from reference TRBV3-1 and TRBJ1-6, the complete variable domain is DTAVSQTPKYLVTQMGNDKSIKCEQNLGHDTMYWYKQDSKKFLKIMFSYNNKELIINETVPNRFSPKSPDKAHLNLHINSLELGDSAVYFCASSPRPKNSPLHFGNGTRLTVT.